A single T cell receptor beta chain is shown here with its context. As handled by the study authors: Quantification of nucleated cells was approximated via reference gene primer amplification. Sequencing used immunoSEQ multiplex PCR; TCRdb keeps in-frame clones, though not all of them. The V and J calls and the clone size are those of that table, but D and trimming were determined from the DNA. The table records 250,000 or so clones, approximately 90% of them present only once. Study members were between roughly 18 and 100 years old and lived in some 22 US regions. Categorization into cohorts depended on clinical history that participants reported. The CDR3 is 15 residues long. V was pared by 0 bases and J by 2 bases, with 9 bases between. CDR1 MNHEY and CDR2 SVGAGI come from the germline V gene. The data were obtained in a study of blood T cell repertoires in COVID-19. Overall study: PBMCs, B-cell-depleted T cells, or T cells were the source of the cDNA or gDNA that made up the material.

The chain couples TRBV6-5 to TRBJ2-3; D remains unclear. Sample: PBMCs or T cells enriched from blood (not recorded which). This TCR was recovered from a woman aged 25 to 45 with acute COVID-19. The CDR3 bases are TGTGCCAGCAGTTACTCGGAGTATGTCACAGATACGCAGTATTTT. Protein: CASSYSEYVTDTQYF.